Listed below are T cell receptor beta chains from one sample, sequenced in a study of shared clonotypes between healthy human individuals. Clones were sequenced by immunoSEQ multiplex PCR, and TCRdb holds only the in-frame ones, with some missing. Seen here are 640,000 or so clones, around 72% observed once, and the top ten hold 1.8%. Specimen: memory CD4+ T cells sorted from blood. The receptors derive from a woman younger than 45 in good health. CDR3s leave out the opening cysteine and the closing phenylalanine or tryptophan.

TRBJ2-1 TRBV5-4 ASSQDLAGAQGYNEQF
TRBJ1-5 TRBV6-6 ASRGQGMDSNQPQH
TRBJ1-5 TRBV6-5 ASSKGQETHQPQH
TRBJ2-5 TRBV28 ASSLPSGSREQY
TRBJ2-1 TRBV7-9 ASSLTDASSYNEQF
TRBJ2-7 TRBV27 ASSVAGTGLRY
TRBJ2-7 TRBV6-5 ASSQGVRYEQY
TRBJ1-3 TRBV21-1 ATGLLGNTIY
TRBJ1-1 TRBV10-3 AISTGTGVNTEAF
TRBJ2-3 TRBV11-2 ASSLDSVDTQY
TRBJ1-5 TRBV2 ASSVEGLRNQPQH
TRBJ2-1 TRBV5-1 ASSVSSGAYNEQF
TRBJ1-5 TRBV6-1 ASSPRTDGPIG
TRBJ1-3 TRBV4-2 ASSQRHDTIY
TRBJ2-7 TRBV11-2 ASSSQDSKQY
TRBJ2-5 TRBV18 ASSDRIQETQY
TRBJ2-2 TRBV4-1 ASSQYQLAFPGELF
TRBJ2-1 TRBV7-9 ASSSDTGENEQF
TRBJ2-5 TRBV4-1 ASSQGHKPRQETQY
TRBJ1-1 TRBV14 ASTPVGPGVNTEAF
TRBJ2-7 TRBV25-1 ASSVGGSYEQY
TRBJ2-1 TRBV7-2 ASSLPRISYNEQF
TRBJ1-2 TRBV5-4 ASSFPNPNYGYT
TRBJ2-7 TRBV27 ASSTLAGVGEQY
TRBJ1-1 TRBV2 ASSAENKFGTEAF
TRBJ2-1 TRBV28 ASTGGSLNEQF
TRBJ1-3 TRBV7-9 ASSPSGVTGNTIY
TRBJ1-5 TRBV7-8 ASSNARTGNQPQH
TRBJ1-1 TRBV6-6 ASRGRSSTGTEAF
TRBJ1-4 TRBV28 ASSSPATNEKLF
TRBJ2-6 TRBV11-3 ASSLRSGLSGANVLT
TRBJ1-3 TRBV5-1 ASSAQGVASGNTIY
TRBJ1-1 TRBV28 ASSPYRVQNTEAF
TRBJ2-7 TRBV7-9 ASSISGRAKNEQY
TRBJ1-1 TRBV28 ASSLSAQVLMNTEAF
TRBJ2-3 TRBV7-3 ASSLGASGSTDTQY
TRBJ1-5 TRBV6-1 ASSRPTPGQPQH
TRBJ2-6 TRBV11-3 ASSAGTTGANVLT
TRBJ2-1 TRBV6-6 ASSTDGLAGVLF
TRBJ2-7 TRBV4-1 ASSQEFGYEQY
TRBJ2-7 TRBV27 ASSPTRTYEQY
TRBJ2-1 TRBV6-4 ASSESRGLYNEQF
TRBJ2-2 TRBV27 ASSLLATGELF
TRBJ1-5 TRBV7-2 ASSFSPSTPLPQH
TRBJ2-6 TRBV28 ASSLSWRSGANVLT
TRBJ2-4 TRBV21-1 ASSGGEAHALLAKNIQY
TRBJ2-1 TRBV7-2 ASTLTALGIYNEQF
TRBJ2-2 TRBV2 ASRTREAGELF
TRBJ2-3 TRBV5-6 ASSLGWVTTDTQY
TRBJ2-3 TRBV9 ASSVASAAGVRSQY
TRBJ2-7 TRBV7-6 ASSSELAGDGEQY
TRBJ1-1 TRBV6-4 ASKGTPENTEAF
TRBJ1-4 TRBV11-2 ASSLASYEKLF
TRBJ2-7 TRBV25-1 ASSEYEGRWY
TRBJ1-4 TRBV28 ASSRGQPPEKLF